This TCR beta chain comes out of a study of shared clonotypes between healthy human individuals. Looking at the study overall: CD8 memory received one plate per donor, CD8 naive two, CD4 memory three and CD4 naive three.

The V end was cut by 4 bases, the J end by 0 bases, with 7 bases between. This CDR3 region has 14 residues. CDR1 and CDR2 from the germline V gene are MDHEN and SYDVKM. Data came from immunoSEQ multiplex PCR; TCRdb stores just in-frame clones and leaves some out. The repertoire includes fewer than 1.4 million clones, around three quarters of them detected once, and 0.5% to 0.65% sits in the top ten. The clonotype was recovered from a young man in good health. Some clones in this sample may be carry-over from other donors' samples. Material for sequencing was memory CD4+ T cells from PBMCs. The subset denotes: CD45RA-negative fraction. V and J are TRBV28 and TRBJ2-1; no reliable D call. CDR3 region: CASSSRSSYNEQFF. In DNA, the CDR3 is TGTGCCAGCAGTTCCAGGAGCTCCTACAATGAGCAGTTCTTC.